This T cell receptor (beta chain) was observed in a study of blood T cell repertoires in COVID-19. Study-level background: Both acute and convalescent COVID-19 samples were obtained from the United States, Italy and Spain. PBMCs, B-cell-depleted T cells, or T cells were the source of the cDNA or gDNA that made up the material.

In the original analysis: Scientists estimated how many nucleated cells there were by amplifying reference gene primers. Using immunoSEQ multiplex PCR, the repertoire was profiled, and TCRdb retains in-frame clones only, with some absent. D and trimming were read from the DNA, whereas the V and J calls and clone size are those reported in that table. The sample shows a few hundred thousand clones, about 85% of them seen only once. This clone was recorded only once. Germline assignment: CDR1 SGHTA and CDR2 FQGNSA. This CDR3 is 13 amino acids long. Trimming left V 1 base short and J 6 bases short, with 7 bases between.

The V and J genes are TRBV7-2 and TRBJ2-1; possibly TRBD2 for D (5 bases). The origin of this receptor is an elderly woman with active or convalescent COVID-19. The specimen was peripheral blood. The CDR3, as DNA: TGTGCCAGCAGCTTAGAGACTACCAATGAGCAGTTCTTC. It specifies CASSLETTNEQFF.